Each of the 28 T cell receptor beta chains below was sequenced from the same sample in a study of vaccination effects on CD4 cells after COVID-19. Their antigen targets remain unknown. Clones were sequenced by immunoSEQ multiplex PCR, and TCRdb holds only the in-frame ones, with some missing. This table holds over 25,000 clones, about 70% found once. ViraFEST assay sequencing came after antigen-specific CD4+ T cells were expanded with viral peptide pools. Culture lasted about 11 days before CD4+ T cell isolation. Vaccinees lacked prior SARS-CoV-2 infection and tested negative for nucleocapsid antibodies. The sequenced sample was CD4+ T cells from PBMCs cultured with HCoV-NL63 spike peptides, obtained before COVID-19 vaccination. The receptors here all came from a human donor who received a COVID-19 vaccine.

This clone was counted a single time. The chain links TRBV3-1 (or the pseudogene TRBV3-2) to TRBJ2-1; 7 nucleotides align to TRBD2. The ends lost 4 bases at V and 6 bases at J; junction bases unmatched: 9. Germline assignment: CDR1 LGHDT and CDR2 YNNKEL (reference sequence). The CDR3 runs 15 residues. The CDR3 loop is CASSLVWASGNEQFF. The CDR3 DNA is TGTGCCAGCAGCCTAGTTTGGGCTAGCGGCAATGAGCAGTTCTTC.

The rearrangement uses TRBV19 and TRBJ1-2; 7 nucleotides agree with TRBD1. In germline, CDR1 is LNHDA, CDR2 SQIVND (reference sequence). CDR3 length: 15 amino acids. J lost 5 bases, V lost 3 bases, and 9 bases had no gene match. The CDR3 DNA reads TGTGCCAGTAGTATGACCTGGACAGGCAGATATGGCTACACCTTC. Translated, it gives CASSMTWTGRYGYTF.

The V call is TRBV19, the J call TRBJ2-2; tentatively, D is TRBD2 (5 bases). The CDR3 sequence is 16 residues long. V lost 2 bases to trimming and J lost 7 bases, with 17 bases between them. The germline V gene encodes CDR1 LNHDA and CDR2 SQIVND (reference sequence). The CDR3 sequence: CASSIFASRKNGELFF. The DNA for the CDR3 is TGTGCCAGTAGTATATTCGCTAGCCGTAAGAACGGGGAGCTGTTTTTT. Filled out from reference TRBV19 and TRBJ2-2, the complete variable domain reads DGGITQSPKYLFRKEGQNVTLSCEQNLNHDAMYWYRQDPGQGLRLIYYSQIVNDFQKGDIAEGYSVSREKKESFPLTVTSAQKNPTAFYLCASSIFASRKNGELFFGEGSRLTVL.

This clone turned up a few times. The rearrangement joins TRBV5-6 to TRBJ2-1; D unresolved. The ends were cut back, 4 bases at V and 7 bases at J, with 12 bases in the middle. CDR3 length: 13 amino acids. Per the germline V gene, CDR1 is SGHDT and CDR2 is YYEEEE. The CDR3: CASSRSLGNEQFF. The CDR3 bases are TGTGCCAGCAGCCGTTCCTTGGGGAATGAGCAGTTCTTC.

This clone has just a few counts. The rearrangement links TRBV24-1 to TRBJ2-1, with D possibly TRBD2 on 7 matching bases. From germline, CDR1 is KGHDR and CDR2 SFDVKD. V was cut by 4 bases and J by 9 bases, with 18 bases left in between. The CDR3 length is 15 residues. In DNA form, the CDR3 reads TGTGCCACCAGTGACAAAGGGGGGGCTAGGGGTGAGCAGTTCTTC. Translation gives CATSDKGGARGEQFF.

The chain employs TRBV19 and TRBJ2-7; D remains unclear. CDR1 LNHDA and CDR2 SQIVND come from the germline V gene (reference sequence). The CDR3 consists of 13 residues. The V and J ends lost 3 bases and 3 bases respectively, with 9 bases between them. CDR3 DNA: TGTGCCAGTAGTATCGGATCAAACTACGAGCAGTACTTC. It codes for CASSIGSNYEQYF.

This clone has a handful of counts. V gene TRBV7-2 combines with J gene TRBJ1-3, with D perhaps matching TRBD1 (5 bases). CDR3 length: 16 residues. Trimming pared 4 bases from V and 11 bases from J, leaving 24 bases between. Germline V gene data show CDR1 as SGHTA and CDR2 as FQGNSA. The CDR3 DNA follows: TGTGCCAGCAGCTGGCTTGGGACTCCCGAAGGAAGCGCCATATATTTT. It specifies CASSWLGTPEGSAIYF.

The rearrangement links TRBV6-2 or TRBV6-3 to TRBJ1-5, with TRBD1 as a possible D gene (5 bases). CDR1 and CDR2 from the germline V gene are MNHEY and SVGEGT. Deletions cut 0 bases from V and 0 bases from J, with 18 bases between. The CDR3 totals 19 residues. CDR3 sequence reads: CASSYSGGNAFNSNQPQHF. CDR3 bases: TGTGCCAGCAGTTACTCGGGGGGGAACGCCTTTAATAGCAATCAGCCCCAGCATTTT.

V gene TRBV7-2 combines with J gene TRBJ2-5; D is perhaps TRBD1 or TRBD2 (7 bases each). The germline V gene encodes CDR1 SGHTA and CDR2 FQGNSA. Trimming stripped 0 bases from V and 5 bases from J, with 19 bases between. The CDR3 loop spans 17 amino acids. The CDR3 sequence: CASSLAGRGGLRETQYF. The CDR3 DNA reads TGTGCCAGCAGCTTAGCGGGCAGGGGGGGGCTGAGGGAGACCCAGTACTTC. The variable domain in full, completed from reference TRBV7-2 and TRBJ2-5, reads GAGVSQSPSNKVTEKGKDVELRCDPISGHTALYWYRQSLGQGLEFLIYFQGNSAPDKSGLPSDRFSAERTGGSVSTLTIQRTQQEDSAVYLCASSLAGRGGLRETQYFGPGTRLLVL.

The chain is built from TRBV29-1 and TRBJ1-1; the match to TRBD1 covers 11 bases. The ends lost 4 bases at V and 7 bases at J; junction bases unmatched: 5. Germline V gene data show CDR1 as SQVTM and CDR2 as ANQGSEA. The CDR3 runs 13 residues. In nucleotides, the CDR3 is TGCAGCGTTGGGACAGGGGGCTTTCGTGAAGCTTTCTTT. The encoded protein is CSVGTGGFREAFF.

This clone was found a few times. V usage is TRBV20-1 and J usage is TRBJ1-1; TRBD1 is a possible D gene (6 bases). Per the germline V gene, CDR1 is DFQATT and CDR2 is SNEGSKA (reference sequence). V was trimmed by 6 bases and J by 12 bases, leaving 14 bases between them. The length of the CDR3 is 10 residues. CDR3 protein: CSARTERPFF. DNA for the CDR3: TGCAGTGCCCGGACAGAGAGACCTTTCTTT.

The chain links TRBV12-3 or TRBV12-4 to TRBJ2-3; 7 bases match TRBD2. The junction had 8 bases not matched to a gene; V was cut back by 7 bases and J by 7 bases. This CDR3 contains 13 residues. The CDR3 here is CASTGTTANTQYF. In DNA form, the CDR3 reads TGTGCCAGCACCGGGACTACCGCCAATACGCAGTATTTT.

The chain employs TRBV10-3 and TRBJ2-7; TRBD2 matches at 8 bases. V shed 5 bases, J shed 4 bases, and the junction held 4 bases outside the gene matches. This CDR3 has 13 amino acids. CDR1 ENHRY and CDR2 SYGVKD come from the germline V gene. The CDR3 region is CAISFQREYEQYF. In nucleotides, the CDR3 is TGTGCCATCAGTTTCCAGCGGGAGTACGAGCAGTACTTC.

V usage is TRBV18 and J usage is TRBJ2-2; D unresolved. Germline CDR1 KGHSH, CDR2 LQKENI. V shed 4 bases and J shed 1 base, with 1 base lying between them. The CDR3 contains 12 residues. The CDR3 region is CASSLNTGELFF. DNA for the CDR3: TGTGCCAGCTCACTGAACACCGGGGAGCTGTTTTTT.

The chain has TRBV27 and TRBJ2-1; a possible D gene is TRBD1 (6 bases). V dropped 6 bases and J dropped 4 bases, with 16 bases sitting between them. CDR1 and CDR2 from the germline V gene are MNHEY and SMNVEV (reference sequence). The CDR3 runs to 15 residues. The chain's CDR3 is CASSPARGDYNEQFF. The CDR3 DNA sequence: TGTGCCAGCAGCCCAGCCAGGGGAGATTACAATGAGCAGTTCTTC.

The rearrangement joins TRBV9 to TRBJ1-2; D is undetermined. Germline CDR1 and CDR2: SGDLS and YYNGEE. CDR3 length equals 15 residues. Trimming pared 0 bases from V and 0 bases from J, leaving 9 bases between. The CDR3 coding sequence is TGTGCCAGCAGCGTAGTGGCCGGCACTAACTATGGCTACACCTTC. Its protein is CASSVVAGTNYGYTF.

This clone has more than one count but fewer than ten. The V call is TRBV7-5, the J call TRBJ1-6; the DNA was not used to check the table's D call, TRBD1. TRBV7-5 is annotated as a pseudogene. This CDR3 is built from 16 residues. The CDR3 is CARSSPGTYDNSPLHF. The CDR3 bases are TGTGCCAGAAGCTCGCCAGGGACATATGATAATTCACCCCTCCACTTT.

The chain carries TRBV2 and TRBJ1-2, with unresolved D. Germline CDR1 is SNHLY and CDR2 is FYNNEI. Trimming left V 3 bases short and J 5 bases short, with 13 bases between. This CDR3 has 14 amino acids. The CDR3 DNA follows: TGTGCCAGCAGTGAGTCCGAAACCTTATATGGCTACACCTTC. Translation gives CASSESETLYGYTF. The entire variable domain, with the rest obtained from reference TRBV2 and TRBJ1-2, is as follows: EPEVTQTPSHQVTQMGQEVILRCVPISNHLYFYWYRQILGQKVEFLVSFYNNEISEKSEIFDDQFSVERPDGSNFTLKIRSTKLEDSAMYFCASSESETLYGYTFGSGTRLTVV.

V usage is TRBV7-8 and J usage is TRBJ2-1, with 15 bases matching TRBD2. The germline V gene encodes CDR1 SGHVS and CDR2 FQNEAQ. Trimming removed 1 base from V and 9 bases from J; junction bases left unmatched: 4. The CDR3 covers 16 residues. CDR3 sequence (DNA): TGTGCCAGCAGCTTAGGGACTAGCGGGAGGGCCAGTGAGCAGTTCTTC. Its protein product is CASSLGTSGRASEQFF.

By share of the sample, this clone is large. The chain links TRBV3-1 (or the pseudogene TRBV3-2) to TRBJ1-1; D remains ambiguous. CDR1 is LGHDT, CDR2 YNNKEL, per germline (reference sequence). Trimming left V 1 base short and J 3 bases short, with 9 bases between. CDR3 length equals 14 residues. For the CDR3, the DNA is TGTGCCAGCAGCCAAGTAGGGTCGGACACTGAAGCTTTCTTT. The encoded protein is CASSQVGSDTEAFF.

The rearrangement links TRBV30 to TRBJ1-4; TRBD1 might be the D (5 bases). CDR1 GTSNPN and CDR2 SVGIG come from the germline V gene (reference sequence). V was pared by 3 bases and J by 3 bases, with 14 bases between. CDR3 length: 15 amino acids. CDR3 coding DNA: TGTGCCTGGAGGCGGAAGGGGAGATCTAATGAAAAACTGTTTTTT. Its protein is CAWRRKGRSNEKLFF.

The chain couples TRBV9 to TRBJ1-2; a weak D match, TRBD1 (5 bases). The V end lost 0 bases, the J end lost 7 bases, and 13 bases lay between the germline ends. The CDR3 spans 14 residues. Germline V gives CDR1 SGDLS, CDR2 YYNGEE. CDR3 loop: CASSVGIGEGGYTF. In nucleotides, the CDR3 is TGTGCCAGCAGCGTAGGGATAGGGGAGGGTGGCTACACCTTC.

The chain combines TRBV3-1 (or the pseudogene TRBV3-2) with TRBJ1-1; D gene uncertain. Germline assignment: CDR1 LGHDT and CDR2 YNNKEL (reference sequence). The CDR3 loop spans 12 amino acids. Trimming took off 4 bases at V and 3 bases at J, with 6 bases between the two ends. The CDR3 region has the DNA TGTGCCAGCAGCCTCGCAGACACTGAAGCTTTCTTT. Amino acid sequence: CASSLADTEAFF.

This chain joins TRBV30 and TRBJ2-7, with D possibly called TRBD1 or TRBD2 (5 bases each). The CDR3 extends over 15 amino acids. Germline values: CDR1 GTSNPN, CDR2 SVGIG (reference sequence). V lost 4 bases, J lost 1 base, and 17 bases lay in between. The CDR3 loop reads CAWKVPEGTSYEQYF. CDR3 sequence (DNA): TGTGCCTGGAAGGTTCCCGAAGGGACGTCCTACGAGCAGTACTTC. The full variable domain, with the rest looked up from reference TRBV30 and TRBJ2-7, is SQTIHQWPATLVQPVGSPLSLECTVEGTSNPNLYWYRQAAGRGLQLLFYSVGIGQISSEVPQNLSASRPQDRQFILSSKKLLLSDSGFYLCAWKVPEGTSYEQYFGPGTRLTVT.

This chain links TRBV5-5 with TRBJ2-4; maybe TRBD2 (7 bases). V gave up 1 base and J gave up 1 base, with 15 bases separating them. The CDR3 is 17 amino acids. Germline V gives CDR1 SGHKS, CDR2 YYEKEE (reference sequence). This CDR3 is CASSLPGGPGAKNIQYF. For the CDR3, the DNA is TGTGCCAGCAGCTTGCCCGGGGGGCCCGGTGCCAAAAACATTCAGTACTTC.

The genes are TRBV27 and TRBJ1-6; possibly TRBD1 for D (6 bases). The CDR3 covers 14 residues. Germline V gene data show CDR1 as MNHEY and CDR2 as SMNVEV (reference sequence). V lost 5 bases and J lost 5, with 10 bases in between. CDR3 in amino acids: CASSARTDNSPLHF. In DNA form, the CDR3 reads TGTGCCAGCAGTGCCCGGACAGATAATTCACCCCTCCACTTT.

The gene calls are TRBV19 and TRBJ1-1; D may be TRBD1 (5 bases). Trimming shortened V by 5 bases and J by 3 bases, and 19 bases separated the two germline ends. The germline CDR1 and CDR2 sequences are LNHDA and SQIVND (reference sequence). This CDR3 comprises 16 residues. Written as DNA, the CDR3 is TGTGCCAGTAGTCCCCGGGGGGGAGGGCGTCACACTGAAGCTTTCTTT. Amino acid sequence: CASSPRGGGRHTEAFF.

Written as DNA, the CDR3 is TGTGCCAGCAGCCAAGATGGGTCGGGGAGGGCCGGGGGCTACACCTTC. Translating gives CASSQDGSGRAGGYTF. The chain uses TRBV3-1 (or the pseudogene TRBV3-2) and TRBJ1-2; D gene uncertain. Germline CDR1 is LGHDT and CDR2 is YNNKEL (reference sequence). The ends were cut back, 0 bases at V and 8 bases at J, with 19 bases in the middle. The CDR3 has 16 amino acids.